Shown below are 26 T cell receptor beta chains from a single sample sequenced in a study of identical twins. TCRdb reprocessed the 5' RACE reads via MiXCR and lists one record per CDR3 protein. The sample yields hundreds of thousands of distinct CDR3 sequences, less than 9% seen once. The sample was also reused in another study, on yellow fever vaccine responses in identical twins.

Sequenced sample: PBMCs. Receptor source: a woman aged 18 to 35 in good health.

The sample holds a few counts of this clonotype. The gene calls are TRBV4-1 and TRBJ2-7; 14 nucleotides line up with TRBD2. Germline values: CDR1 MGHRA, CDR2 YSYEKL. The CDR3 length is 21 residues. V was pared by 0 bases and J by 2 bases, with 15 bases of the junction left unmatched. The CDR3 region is CASSQERVRGTSGRGAYEQYF. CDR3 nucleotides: TGCGCCAGCAGCCAAGAGCGAGTGAGGGGGACTAGCGGGAGAGGGGCCTACGAGCAGTACTTC.

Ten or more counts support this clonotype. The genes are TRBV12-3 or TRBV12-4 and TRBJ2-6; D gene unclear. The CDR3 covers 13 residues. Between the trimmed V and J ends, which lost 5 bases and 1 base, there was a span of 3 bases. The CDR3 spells CASSQSGANVLTF. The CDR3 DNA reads TGTGCCAGCAGTCAGTCTGGGGCCAACGTCCTGACTTTC.

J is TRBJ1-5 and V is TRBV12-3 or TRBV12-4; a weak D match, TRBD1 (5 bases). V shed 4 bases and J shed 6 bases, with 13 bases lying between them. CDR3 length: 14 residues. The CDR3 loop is CASSWGGGSQPQHF. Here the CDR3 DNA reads TGTGCCAGCAGTTGGGGGGGAGGTAGTCAGCCCCAGCATTTT.

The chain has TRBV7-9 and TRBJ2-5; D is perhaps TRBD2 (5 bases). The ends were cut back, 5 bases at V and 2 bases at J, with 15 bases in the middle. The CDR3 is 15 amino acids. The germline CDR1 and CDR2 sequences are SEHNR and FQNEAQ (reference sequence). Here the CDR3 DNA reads TGTGCCAGCAGCCCCGGCGGTAGCGCTCAAGAGACCCAGTACTTC. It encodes CASSPGGSAQETQYF.

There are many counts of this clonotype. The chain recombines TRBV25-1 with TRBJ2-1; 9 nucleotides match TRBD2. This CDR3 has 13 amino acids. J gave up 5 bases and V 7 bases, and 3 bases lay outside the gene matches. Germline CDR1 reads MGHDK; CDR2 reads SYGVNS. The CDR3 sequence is CASTLAGHNEQFF. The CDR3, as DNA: TGTGCCAGCACACTAGCGGGCCACAATGAGCAGTTCTTC.

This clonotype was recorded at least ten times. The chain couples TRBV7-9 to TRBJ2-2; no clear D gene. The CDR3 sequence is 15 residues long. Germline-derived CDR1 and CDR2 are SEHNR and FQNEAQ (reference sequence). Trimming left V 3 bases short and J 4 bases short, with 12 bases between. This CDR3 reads CASSFWDSLTGELFF. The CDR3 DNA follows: TGTGCCAGCAGCTTCTGGGATTCGCTCACCGGGGAGCTGTTTTTT.

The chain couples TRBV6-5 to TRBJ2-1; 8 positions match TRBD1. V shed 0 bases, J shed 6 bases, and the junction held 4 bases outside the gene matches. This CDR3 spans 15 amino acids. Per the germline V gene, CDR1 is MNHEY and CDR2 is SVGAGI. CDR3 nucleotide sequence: TGTGCCAGCAGTTACTCGTACGGACAGGGCAATGAGCAGTTCTTC. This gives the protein CASSYSYGQGNEQFF.

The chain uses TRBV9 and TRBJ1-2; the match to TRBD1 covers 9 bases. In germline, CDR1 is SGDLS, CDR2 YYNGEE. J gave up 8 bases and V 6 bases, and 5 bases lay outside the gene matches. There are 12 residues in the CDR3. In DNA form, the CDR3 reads TGTGCCAGCACCGGGACAGGGCTCGGCTACACCTTC. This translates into CASTGTGLGYTF.

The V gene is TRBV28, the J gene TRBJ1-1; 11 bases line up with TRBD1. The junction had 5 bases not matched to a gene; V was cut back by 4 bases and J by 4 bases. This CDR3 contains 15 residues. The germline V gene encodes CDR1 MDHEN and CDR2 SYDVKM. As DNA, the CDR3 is TGTGCCAGCAGTTGGGGACAGGGGGGAGGCACTGAAGCTTTCTTT. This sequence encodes CASSWGQGGGTEAFF.

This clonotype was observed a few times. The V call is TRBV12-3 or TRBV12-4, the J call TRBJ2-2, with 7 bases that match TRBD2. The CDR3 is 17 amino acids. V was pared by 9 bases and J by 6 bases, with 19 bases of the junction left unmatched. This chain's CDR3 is CASGPIFVWGGSGELFF. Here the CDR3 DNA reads TGTGCCAGTGGCCCGATTTTTGTGTGGGGGGGGTCCGGGGAGCTGTTTTTT.

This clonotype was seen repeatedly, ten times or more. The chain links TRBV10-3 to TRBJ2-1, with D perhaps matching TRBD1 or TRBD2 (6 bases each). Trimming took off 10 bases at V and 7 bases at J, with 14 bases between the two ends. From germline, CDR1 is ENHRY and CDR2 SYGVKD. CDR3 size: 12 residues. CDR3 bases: TGTGCCACCTCCAAGGGGGGTAATGAGCAGTTCTTC. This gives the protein CATSKGGNEQFF.

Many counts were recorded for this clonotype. CDR3 sequence reads: CASSTTESSYNEQFF. The CDR3, as DNA: TGTGCCAGTAGTACGACAGAGAGCTCCTACAATGAGCAGTTCTTC. The chain couples TRBV19 to TRBJ2-1, with D possibly being TRBD1 (5 bases). CDR3 size: 15 residues. Germline V CDR1 and CDR2: LNHDA, SQIVND (reference sequence). V was clipped by 4 bases and J by 0 bases, with 10 bases between them.

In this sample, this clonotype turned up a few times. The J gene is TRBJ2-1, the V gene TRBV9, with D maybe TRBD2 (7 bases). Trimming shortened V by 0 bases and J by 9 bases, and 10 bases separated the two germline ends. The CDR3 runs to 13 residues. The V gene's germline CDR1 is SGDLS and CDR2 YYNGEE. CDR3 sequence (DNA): TGTGCCAGCAGCGTAGGGGGGGGCAGTGAGCAGTTCTTC. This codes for CASSVGGGSEQFF. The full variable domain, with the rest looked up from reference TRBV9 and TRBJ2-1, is DSGVTQTPKHLITATGQRVTLRCSPRSGDLSVYWYQQSLDQGLQFLIQYYNGEERAKGNILERFSAQQFPDLHSELNLSSLELGDSALYFCASSVGGGSEQFFGPGTRLTVL.

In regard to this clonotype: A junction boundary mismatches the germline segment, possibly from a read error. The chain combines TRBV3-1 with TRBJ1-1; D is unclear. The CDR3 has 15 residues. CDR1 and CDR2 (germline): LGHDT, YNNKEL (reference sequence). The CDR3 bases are TGTGCCAGCAACCAAAATTCTGCAGGAAGAGGGGAAGCTTTCTTT. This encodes CASNQNSAGRGEAFF.

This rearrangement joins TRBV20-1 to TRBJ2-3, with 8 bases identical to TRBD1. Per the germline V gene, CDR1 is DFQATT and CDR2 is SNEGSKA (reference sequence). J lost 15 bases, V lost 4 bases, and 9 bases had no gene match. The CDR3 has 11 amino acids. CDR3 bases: TGCAGTGCTACCGAGATGGACAGGGCCTATTTT. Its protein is CSATEMDRAYF.

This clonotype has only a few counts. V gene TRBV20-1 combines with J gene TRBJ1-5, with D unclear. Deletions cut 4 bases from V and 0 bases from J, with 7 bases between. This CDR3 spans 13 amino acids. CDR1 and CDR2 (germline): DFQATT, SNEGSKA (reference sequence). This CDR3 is CSAKRDSNQPQHF. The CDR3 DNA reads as TGCAGTGCTAAAAGGGATAGCAATCAGCCCCAGCATTTT.

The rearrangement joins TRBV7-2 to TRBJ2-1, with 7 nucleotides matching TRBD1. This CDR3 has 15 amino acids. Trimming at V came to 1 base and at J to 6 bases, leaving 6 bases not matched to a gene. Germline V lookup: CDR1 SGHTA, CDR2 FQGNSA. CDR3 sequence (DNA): TGTGCCAGCAGCTTAGGGTGGGGACAGTTCAATGAGCAGTTCTTC. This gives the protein CASSLGWGQFNEQFF.

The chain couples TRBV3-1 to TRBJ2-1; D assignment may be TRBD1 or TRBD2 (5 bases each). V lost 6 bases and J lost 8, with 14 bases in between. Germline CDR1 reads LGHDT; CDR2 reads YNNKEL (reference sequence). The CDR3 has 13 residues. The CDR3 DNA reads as TGTGCCAGCAGGGGGGATGGGTCAGATGAGCAGTTCTTC. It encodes CASRGDGSDEQFF.

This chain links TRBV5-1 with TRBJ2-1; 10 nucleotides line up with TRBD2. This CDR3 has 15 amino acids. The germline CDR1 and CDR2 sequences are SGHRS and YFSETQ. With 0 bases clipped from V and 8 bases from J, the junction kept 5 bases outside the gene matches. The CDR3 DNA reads TGCGCCAGCAGCTTGGATAGCGGGAGGATCTATGAGCAGTTCTTC. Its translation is CASSLDSGRIYEQFF.

Here the CDR3 reads CASSPDYTPSQYF. The CDR3 DNA reads TGTGCCAGCAGCCCCGACTATACCCCATCGCAGTATTTT. The chain joins TRBV11-2 to TRBJ2-3; tentative D call: TRBD2 (5 bases). Germline loops: CDR1 SGHAT, CDR2 FQNNGV. This CDR3 has 13 residues. Trimming cost V 5 bases and J 10 bases, with 16 bases left between them.

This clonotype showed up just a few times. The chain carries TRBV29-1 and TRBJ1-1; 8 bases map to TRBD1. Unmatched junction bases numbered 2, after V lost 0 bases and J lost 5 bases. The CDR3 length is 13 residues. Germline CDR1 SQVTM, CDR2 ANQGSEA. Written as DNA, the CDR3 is TGCAGCGTTGAAGACAGGGGGCGAACTGAAGCTTTCTTT. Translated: CSVEDRGRTEAFF. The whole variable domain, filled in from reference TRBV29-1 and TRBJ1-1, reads SAVISQKPSRDICQRGTSLTIQCQVDSQVTMMFWYRQQPGQSLTLIATANQGSEATYESGFVIDKFPISRPNLTFSTLTVSNMSPEDSSIYLCSVEDRGRTEAFFGQGTRLTVV.

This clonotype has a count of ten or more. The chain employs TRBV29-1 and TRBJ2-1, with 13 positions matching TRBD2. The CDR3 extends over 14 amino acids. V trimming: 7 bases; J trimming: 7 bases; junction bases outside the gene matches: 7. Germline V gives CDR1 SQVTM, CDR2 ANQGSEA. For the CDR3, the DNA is TGCAGCGCCCAGACTAGCGGGAGGACTAATGAGCAGTTCTTC. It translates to CSAQTSGRTNEQFF.

Here the CDR3 DNA reads TGTGCCACCAGCAGAGAGTCTAGCGGGAGTTACCACGAGCAGTACTTC. The encoded protein is CATSRESSGSYHEQYF. The rearrangement joins TRBV15 to TRBJ2-7, with 10 nucleotides matching TRBD2. The CDR3 consists of 16 residues. CDR1 LNHNV and CDR2 YYDKDF come from the germline V gene (reference sequence). V lost 0 bases, J lost 5 bases, and 7 bases stayed unmatched.

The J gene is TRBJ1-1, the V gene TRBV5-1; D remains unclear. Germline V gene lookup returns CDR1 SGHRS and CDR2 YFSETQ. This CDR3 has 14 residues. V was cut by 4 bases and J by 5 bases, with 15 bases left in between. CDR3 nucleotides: TGCGCCAGCAGCCGAGCCTTCGGCACAACTGAAGCTTTCTTT. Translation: CASSRAFGTTEAFF.

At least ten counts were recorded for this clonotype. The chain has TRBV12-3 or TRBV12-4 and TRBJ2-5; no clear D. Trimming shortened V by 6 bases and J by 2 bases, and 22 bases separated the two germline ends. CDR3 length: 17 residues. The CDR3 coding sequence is TGTGCCAGCAGACAAACCATCGGTTGGCTCGGGCAAGAGACCCAGTACTTC. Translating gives CASRQTIGWLGQETQYF.

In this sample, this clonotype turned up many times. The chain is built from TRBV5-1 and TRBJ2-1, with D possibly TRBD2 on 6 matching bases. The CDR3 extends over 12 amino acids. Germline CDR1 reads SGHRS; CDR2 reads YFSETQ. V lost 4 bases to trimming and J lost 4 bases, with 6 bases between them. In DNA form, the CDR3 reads TGCGCCAGCAGCGGGAGGTACAATGAGCAGTTCTTC. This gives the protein CASSGRYNEQFF.